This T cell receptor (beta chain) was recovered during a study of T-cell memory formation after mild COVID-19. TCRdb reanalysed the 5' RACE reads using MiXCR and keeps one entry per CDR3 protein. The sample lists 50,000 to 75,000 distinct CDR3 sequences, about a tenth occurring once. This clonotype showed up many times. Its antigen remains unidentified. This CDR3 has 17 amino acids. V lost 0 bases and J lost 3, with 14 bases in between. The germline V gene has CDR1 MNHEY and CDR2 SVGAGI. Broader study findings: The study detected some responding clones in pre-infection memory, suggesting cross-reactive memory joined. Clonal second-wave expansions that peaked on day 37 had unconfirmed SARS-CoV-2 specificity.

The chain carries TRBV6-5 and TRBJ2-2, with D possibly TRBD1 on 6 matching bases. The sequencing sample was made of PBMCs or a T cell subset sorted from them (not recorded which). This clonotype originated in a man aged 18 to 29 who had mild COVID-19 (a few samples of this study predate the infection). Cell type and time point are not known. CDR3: CASSYSPRGADTGELFF. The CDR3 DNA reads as TGTGCCAGCAGTTACTCCCCCAGGGGTGCGGACACCGGGGAGCTGTTTTTT.